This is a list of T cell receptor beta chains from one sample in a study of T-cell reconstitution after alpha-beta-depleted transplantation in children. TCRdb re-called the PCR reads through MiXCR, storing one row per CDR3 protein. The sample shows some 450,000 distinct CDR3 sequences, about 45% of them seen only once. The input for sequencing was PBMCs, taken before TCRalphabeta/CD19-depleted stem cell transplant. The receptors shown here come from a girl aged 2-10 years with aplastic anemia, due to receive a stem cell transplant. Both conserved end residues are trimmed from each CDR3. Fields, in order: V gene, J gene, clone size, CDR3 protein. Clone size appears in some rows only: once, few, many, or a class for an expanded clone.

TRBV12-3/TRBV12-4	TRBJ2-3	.	ASSPRQGGKTDTQY
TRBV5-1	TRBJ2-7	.	ASSLVGTGGLYEQY
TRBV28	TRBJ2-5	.	ASSLSKGGSETQY
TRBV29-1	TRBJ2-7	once	SVIGTGDELGYEQY
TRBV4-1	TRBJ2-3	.	ATTPGGPLNTDTQY
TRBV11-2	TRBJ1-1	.	ASSPRQDGTEAF
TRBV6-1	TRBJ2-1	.	ASTHRGGYDEQF
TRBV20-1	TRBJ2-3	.	SASPDAGKRDTQY
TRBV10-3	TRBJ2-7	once	AISESPTLAGGYEQY
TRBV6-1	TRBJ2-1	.	ASRSSGSSYNEQF
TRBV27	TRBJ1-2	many	ASSLMRGSGGYT
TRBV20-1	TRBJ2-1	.	SAGAGRGNEQF
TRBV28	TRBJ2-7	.	ASSLSGTGGREQY
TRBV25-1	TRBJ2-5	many	ASSKREWGRETQY
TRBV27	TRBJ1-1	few	ASSPVGERSAF
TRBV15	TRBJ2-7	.	ATSREPISEQY
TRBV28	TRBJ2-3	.	ASSPGTSIPDTQY
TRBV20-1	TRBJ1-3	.	SARDERRTGNTIY
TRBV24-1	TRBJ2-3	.	ATSGRTDPTDTQY
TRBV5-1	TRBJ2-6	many	ASSLDRIAGANVLT
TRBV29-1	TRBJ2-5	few	SVEESRETQY
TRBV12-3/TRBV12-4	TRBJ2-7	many	ASSFGWDYEQY
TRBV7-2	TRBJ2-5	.	ASSLVMQETQY
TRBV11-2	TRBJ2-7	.	ASSSGRGGFYEQY
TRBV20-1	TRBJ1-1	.	SAPVTTEAF
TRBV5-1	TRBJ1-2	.	ASSLDRAAGYGYT
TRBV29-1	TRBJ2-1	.	SARTLDEQF
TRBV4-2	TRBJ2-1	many	ASSQDPGGSYNEQF
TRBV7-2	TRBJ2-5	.	ASSATYGAETRY
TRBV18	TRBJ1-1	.	ASSPVQGNTEAF
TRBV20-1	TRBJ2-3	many	SALRQGVSDTQY
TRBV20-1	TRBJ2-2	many	SASPQLAGVSGELF
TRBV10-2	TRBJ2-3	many	ASSEQTGGTDTQY
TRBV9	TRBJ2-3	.	ASSVLAGELPDTQY
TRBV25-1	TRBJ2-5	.	ASSTGGVGTQY
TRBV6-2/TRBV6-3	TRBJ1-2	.	ASSRQALYGYT
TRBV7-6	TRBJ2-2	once	ASSLPRRTLNTGELF
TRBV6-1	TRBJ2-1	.	ASSESRVLTEQF
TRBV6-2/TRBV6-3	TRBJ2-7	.	ASSYPSGRGRTYEQY
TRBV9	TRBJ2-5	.	ASSVGTSGNQEAQY